This T cell receptor (beta chain) was recovered during a study of CD8+ T cells in alopecia areata. Treatment described: oral pan-JAK inhibitor, 5-10 mg twice daily. The authors sorted CD4+ and CD8+ T cells from PBMCs. Once RNA had been extracted, it was reverse transcribed into cDNA to act as the sequencing template. The data were produced by immunoSEQ multiplex PCR, yet TCRdb's version contains in-frame clones alone and is incomplete. The sample has about 200,000 clones; 60% are singletons. Remarks on this clone: This sample includes further DNA sequences coding for the same CDR3.

Germline V lookup: CDR1 SNHLY, CDR2 FYNNEI. V lost 4 bases and J lost 4; bases outside the gene matches: 3. The length of the CDR3 is 14 residues. The sequence was collected from a human donor with alopecia areata. The chain links TRBV2 to TRBJ1-2; 10 nucleotides agree with TRBD1. The material was CD4+ T cells sorted from blood, obtained at week 24, from a patient treated with tofacitinib. In nucleotides, the CDR3 is TGTGCCAGCAGTGCCCGGACAGGGGGCTATGGCTACACCTTC. Its translation is CASSARTGGYGYTF.